This entry describes one TCR beta chain. Its specificity is not known. The data were obtained in a study of T-cell reconstitution after alpha-beta-depleted transplantation in children. Overall study results and limits: At one year after transplant, newly produced T cells mostly accounted for T-cell counts and diversity. At day 60, the high TCRbeta diversity found in some patients originated from recipient T cells and thymic progenitors that had survived. Reportedly, alpha-beta T cells present about two months post-transplant originated from several hundred expanded clones of graft origin.

Researchers prepared the TCRbeta library using unique molecular identifiers, the study reports. TCRdb recomputed calls from the PCR reads with MiXCR, one row per CDR3 protein. The sample consists of about 300,000 distinct CDR3 sequences, less than 9.5% of them appearing once. This sample comprised peripheral blood, obtained 360 days after TCRalphabeta/CD19-depleted stem cell transplant. This receptor was identified in a female patient between 2 and 15 years old who had a stem cell transplant for Fanconi anemia, so the T cells may come from the graft donor.

As DNA, the CDR3 is TGTGCCAGCAGTGAAGGAGAGGGGTTCTATGGCTACACCTTC. Protein product: CASSEGEGFYGYTF. V and J are TRBV6-1 and TRBJ1-2; D is possibly TRBD1 (5 bases). The CDR3 totals 14 residues. V lost 1 base and J lost 4, with 10 bases in between. The germline V gene has CDR1 MNHNS and CDR2 SASEGT.